The 16 T cell receptor beta chains in this list originate from one sample, sequenced in a study of blood T cells in healthy people across ages. The authors ran a second PCR of about 6 to 11 cycles using a sample-barcoded 5' primer and a J-beta primer mix. In TCRdb, the 5' RACE reads were re-called with MiXCR into one record per CDR3 protein. The data show hundreds of thousands of distinct CDR3 sequences, with approximately 53% seen just once and 20% to 30% held by the top ten. The sequenced material came from blood. Receptors were obtained from a man in his forties or fifties in good health.

The chain links TRBV7-9 to TRBJ2-4; D remains unclear. Germline CDR1 and CDR2: SEHNR and FQNEAQ (reference sequence). The CDR3 spans 14 residues. Trimming cost V 5 bases and J 3 bases, with 11 bases left between them. CDR3 region: CASSAGLSKNIQYF. The CDR3, as DNA: TGTGCCAGCAGCGCCGGGTTAAGCAAAAACATTCAGTACTTC.

This clonotype was detected only once. The V and J genes are TRBV4-1 and TRBJ2-3; 8 positions agree with TRBD2. V lost 1 base to trimming and J lost 1 base; unmatched junction nucleotides: 4. Germline V gene lookup returns CDR1 MGHRA and CDR2 YSYEKL. The CDR3 has 16 amino acids. CDR3 loop: CASSQAVRGGTDTQYF. As DNA, the CDR3 is TGCGCCAGCAGCCAAGCTGTGCGGGGGGGCACAGATACGCAGTATTTT.

V usage is TRBV6-5 and J usage is TRBJ2-3, with 9 bases aligning to TRBD1. This CDR3 is 14 amino acids long. CDR1 and CDR2 from the germline V gene are MNHEY and SVGAGI. V lost 7 bases and J lost 5; bases outside the gene matches: 7. CDR3 protein: CASKRGTGRDTQYF. CDR3 nucleotides: TGTGCCAGCAAACGCGGGACAGGGAGAGATACGCAGTATTTT.

The chain combines TRBV24-1 with TRBJ2-2; 7 nucleotides align to TRBD1. Trimming removed 10 bases from V and 3 bases from J; junction bases left unmatched: 13. The CDR3 contains 16 residues. The V gene's germline CDR1 is KGHDR and CDR2 SFDVKD. CDR3 residues: CATSNTGARDTGELFF. The CDR3, as DNA: TGTGCCACAAGCAACACAGGGGCCCGAGACACCGGGGAGCTGTTTTTT.

This clonotype was detected a few times. The chain has TRBV12-3 or TRBV12-4 and TRBJ2-7; the D gene could be TRBD1 or TRBD2 (5 bases each). Trimming removed 3 bases from V and 6 bases from J, with 18 bases in between. The CDR3 is made up of 15 amino acids. Here the CDR3 reads CASSLLRSGTGEQYF. In DNA, the CDR3 is TGTGCCAGCAGTTTGTTACGGTCGGGGACGGGCGAGCAGTACTTC.

The chain employs TRBV2 and TRBJ2-7, with a possible D match to TRBD2 (5 bases). Germline CDR1 reads SNHLY; CDR2 reads FYNNEI. The CDR3 extends over 14 amino acids. V shed 4 bases and J shed 2 bases, with 12 bases lying between them. DNA for the CDR3: TGTGCCAGCAGTGCAACTAGATCCACCTACGAGCAGTACTTC. Protein product: CASSATRSTYEQYF.

This clonotype was recorded only once. The chain recombines TRBV10-2 with TRBJ2-6; the match to TRBD2 covers 12 bases. Germline values: CDR1 WSHSY, CDR2 SAAADI. V lost 3 bases, J lost 1 base, and 4 bases stayed unmatched. The CDR3 is 18 residues long. In nucleotides, the CDR3 is TGCGCCAGCAGTGATCCGACTAGCGGGAGTTCTGGGGCCAACGTCCTGACTTTC. As protein: CASSDPTSGSSGANVLTF.

This clonotype appeared once. The chain carries TRBV2 and TRBJ2-4; 11 nucleotides align to TRBD2. Trimming at V came to 4 bases and at J to 13 bases, leaving 6 bases not matched to a gene. The CDR3 consists of 13 residues. The germline CDR1 and CDR2 sequences are SNHLY and FYNNEI. The CDR3 DNA reads TGTGCCAGCAGTGTGGTAGCGGGGGGGAAGCAGTACTTC. Residues: CASSVVAGGKQYF. Filled out from reference TRBV2 and TRBJ2-4, the complete variable domain reads EPEVTQTPSHQVTQMGQEVILRCVPISNHLYFYWYRQILGQKVEFLVSFYNNEISEKSEIFDDQFSVERPDGSNFTLKIRSTKLEDSAMYFCASSVVAGGKQYFGAGTRLSVL.

This clonotype was seen a handful of times. This rearrangement joins TRBV7-2 to TRBJ2-4; 7 bases line up with TRBD1. The CDR3 runs to 11 residues. V lost 3 bases, J lost 15 bases, and 5 bases stayed unmatched. Germline V gives CDR1 SGHTA, CDR2 FQGNSA. The CDR3 region has the DNA TGTGCCAGCAGCTTTGACAGGGAAGTGTACTTC. Amino acid sequence: CASSFDREVYF.

This clonotype was seen only a few times. The chain uses TRBV29-1 and TRBJ2-5, with a possible D match to TRBD2 (6 bases). Trimming shortened V by 5 bases and J by 2 bases, and 15 bases separated the two germline ends. Germline assignment: CDR1 SQVTM and CDR2 ANQGSEA. This CDR3 is 14 amino acids long. CDR3 DNA: TGCAGCGTTCGACTAGTATTAGTACAAGAGACCCAGTACTTC. Protein product: CSVRLVLVQETQYF.

J is TRBJ2-4 and V is TRBV20-1, with 8 nucleotides matching TRBD2. The J call may be incorrect, as the DNA end agrees better with TRBJ2-7. Per germline, CDR1 DFQATT and CDR2 SNEGSKA (reference sequence). This CDR3 is 14 amino acids long. This chain's CDR3 is CSARVGWAGGEQYF. CDR3 in DNA: TGCAGTGCTAGAGTGGGATGGGCGGGAGGCGAGCAGTACTTC.

The chain joins TRBV6-5 to TRBJ2-7; 9 bases are shared with TRBD1. The CDR3 consists of 13 residues. CDR1 and CDR2 from the germline V gene are MNHEY and SVGAGI. V trimming: 5 bases; J trimming: 6 bases; junction bases outside the gene matches: 5. Here the CDR3 DNA reads TGTGCCAGCAGTCGGGACAGGGAAGGCGAGCAGTACTTC. Translating gives CASSRDREGEQYF.

This rearrangement joins TRBV27 to TRBJ1-6, with unresolved D. Germline V lookup: CDR1 MNHEY, CDR2 SMNVEV (reference sequence). V was clipped by 5 bases and J by 8 bases, with 10 bases between them. This CDR3 spans 13 amino acids. For the CDR3, the DNA is TGTGCCAGCAGTCGACGAAGGTATTCACCCCTCCACTTT. Translation gives CASSRRRYSPLHF.

This clonotype was counted at least ten times. The CDR3 protein is CASSLGPNYGYTF. DNA of the CDR3: TGTGCCAGCAGCTTAGGGCCTAACTATGGCTACACCTTC. The V call is TRBV7-2, the J call TRBJ1-2; the D is unclear. Germline-derived CDR1 and CDR2 are SGHTA and FQGNSA. V gave up 1 base and J gave up 0 bases, with 3 bases separating them. This CDR3 region has 13 residues.

This clonotype came up once. The CDR3 DNA follows: TGTGCCAGCATGATCGGGGGCTCCACAGATACGCAGTATTTT. Translating it yields CASMIGGSTDTQYF. The chain has TRBV4-2 and TRBJ2-3; D is possibly TRBD1 or TRBD2 (6 bases each). Germline CDR1 and CDR2: LGHNA and YNFKEQ. Trimming left V 7 bases short and J 2 bases short, with 13 bases between. The CDR3 has 14 residues.

V is TRBV12-3 or TRBV12-4 and J is TRBJ2-3; 9 bases are shared with TRBD1. There are 16 residues in the CDR3. Trimming took 5 bases from V and 1 from J; bases not matched to a gene: 7. For the CDR3, the DNA is TGTGCCAGCAGTACTACAGGGGGCTCTGGCACAGATACGCAGTATTTT. Its protein is CASSTTGGSGTDTQYF.